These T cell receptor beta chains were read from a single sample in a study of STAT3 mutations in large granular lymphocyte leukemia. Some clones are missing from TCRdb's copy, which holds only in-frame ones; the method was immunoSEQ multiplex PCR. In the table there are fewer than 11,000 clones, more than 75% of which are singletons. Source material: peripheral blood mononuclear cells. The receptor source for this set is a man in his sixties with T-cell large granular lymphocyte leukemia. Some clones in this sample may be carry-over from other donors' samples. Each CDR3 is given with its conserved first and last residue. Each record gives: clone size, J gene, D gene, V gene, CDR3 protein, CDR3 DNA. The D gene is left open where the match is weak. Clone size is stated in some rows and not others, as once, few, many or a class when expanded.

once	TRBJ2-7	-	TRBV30	CAWMGLSGRTYEQYF	TGTGCCTGGATGGGTTTGTCAGGACGTACCTACGAGCAGTACTTC
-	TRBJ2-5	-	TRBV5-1	CASSLASQMGQETQYF	TGCGCCAGCAGCTTGGCGTCCCAGATGGGGCAAGAGACCCAGTACTTC
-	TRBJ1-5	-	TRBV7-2	CASSLRAGVGQPQHF	TGTGCCAGCAGCTTAAGAGCTGGGGTTGGTCAGCCCCAGCATTTT
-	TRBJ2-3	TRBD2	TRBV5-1	CASSVLAGDTQYF	TGCGCCAGCAGCGTGCTAGCGGGAGATACGCAGTATTTT
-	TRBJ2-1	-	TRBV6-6	CASRIYNEQFF	TGTGCCAGCAGGATTTACAATGAGCAGTTCTTC
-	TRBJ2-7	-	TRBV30	CAWRNEGGTPYEQYF	TGTGCCTGGAGGAACGAGGGGGGGACTCCCTACGAGCAGTACTTC
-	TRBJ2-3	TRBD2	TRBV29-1	CSAGGEGLTDTQYF	TGCAGCGCTGGCGGGGAGGGCCTGACAGATACGCAGTATTTT
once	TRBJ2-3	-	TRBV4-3	CASSHRTLGLPRDTQYF	TGCGCCAGCAGCCACCGAACGCTCGGACTCCCTAGGGATACGCAGTATTTT
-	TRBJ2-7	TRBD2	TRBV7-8	CASSLEGGGAEQYF	TGTGCCAGCAGCTTAGAGGGCGGGGGGGCCGAGCAGTACTTC
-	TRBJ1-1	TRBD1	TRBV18	CASSPQTGESTEAFF	TGTGCCAGCTCACCACAGACAGGGGAGAGCACTGAAGCTTTCTTT
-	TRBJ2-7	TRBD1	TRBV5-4	CASSLSQGATEQYF	TGTGCCAGCAGCTTGTCGCAGGGGGCGACCGAGCAGTACTTC
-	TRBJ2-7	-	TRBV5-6	CASSLEEHEQYF	TGTGCCAGCAGCTTGGAGGAACACGAGCAGTACTTC
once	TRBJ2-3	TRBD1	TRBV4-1	CASSPLGQGITDTQYF	TGCGCCAGCAGCCCCTTGGGACAGGGGATCACAGATACGCAGTATTTT
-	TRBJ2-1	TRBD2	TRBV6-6	CASSYGTSHNEQFF	TGTGCCAGCAGTTACGGGACTAGCCACAATGAGCAGTTCTTC
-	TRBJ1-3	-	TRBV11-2	CASSSLGAGPGNTIYF	TGTGCCAGCAGCTCACTCGGAGCAGGGCCTGGAAACACCATATATTTT
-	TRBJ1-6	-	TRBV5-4	CASRGDRSSYNSPLHF	TGTGCCAGCAGGGGGGACCGGAGCTCCTATAATTCACCCCTCCACTTT